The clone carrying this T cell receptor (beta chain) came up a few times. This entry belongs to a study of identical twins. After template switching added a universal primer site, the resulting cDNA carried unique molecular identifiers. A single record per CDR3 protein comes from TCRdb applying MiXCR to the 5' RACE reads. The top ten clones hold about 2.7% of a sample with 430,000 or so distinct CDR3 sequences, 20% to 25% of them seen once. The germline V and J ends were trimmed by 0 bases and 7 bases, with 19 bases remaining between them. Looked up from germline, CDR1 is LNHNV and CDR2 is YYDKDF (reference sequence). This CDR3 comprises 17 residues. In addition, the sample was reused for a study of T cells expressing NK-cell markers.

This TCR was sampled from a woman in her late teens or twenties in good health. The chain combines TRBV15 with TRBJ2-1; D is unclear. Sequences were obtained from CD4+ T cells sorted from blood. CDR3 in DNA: TGTGCCACCAGCAGAGATATGGGCCCAGGAACCCCTAATGAGCAGTTCTTC. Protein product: CATSRDMGPGTPNEQFF.